These T cell receptor beta chains were read from a single sample in a study of control samples from healthy donors and cancer patients. Clones were sequenced by immunoSEQ multiplex PCR, and TCRdb holds only the in-frame ones, with some missing. The data show fewer than 200,000 clones, with roughly nine tenths seen just once and around 1.5% held by the top ten. The specimen sequenced was blood. These receptors originate from a man aged 25-45 years in good health. CDR3s include the opening cysteine and the closing phenylalanine or tryptophan. Rows give clone size only sometimes, using once, few, many, or a class for an expanded clone.

>TRBV15|TRBJ2-6|.
CATSRPLGDPGANVLTF
>TRBV7-2|TRBJ1-5|.
CASSLRGVGDQPQHF
>TRBV10-1|TRBJ1-1|.
CASSAGQGVAEAFF
>TRBV5-6|TRBJ1-2|.
CASSFLDRGQNGYTF
>TRBV6-4|TRBJ2-5|.
CASSAGTSGQETQYF
>TRBV9|TRBJ2-7|once
CASSVAGGSQYEQYF
>TRBV27|TRBJ2-7|.
CASRTASSYEQYF
>TRBV5-1|TRBJ2-7|few
CASSVVGGSSYEQYF
>TRBV11-2|TRBJ2-5|few
CASSPSGVGETQYF
>TRBV9|TRBJ2-1|once
CASSGSTRTYNEQFF
>TRBV10-3|TRBJ1-4|.
CAIGRGAANEKLFF
>TRBV28|TRBJ2-7|.
CASSPGQGYEQYF
>TRBV18|TRBJ2-3|.
CASSGTGRTDTQYF
>TRBV4-1|TRBJ2-7|.
CASSQGVHSYEQYF
>TRBV9|TRBJ2-7|few
CASSPGEGAWEQYF
>TRBV13|TRBJ1-2|.
CASSPEGQGAGGYTF
>TRBV10-3|TRBJ1-1|.
CAIRRDLNTEAFF
>TRBV28|TRBJ2-3|once
CASSLFTDTQYF
>TRBV27|TRBJ2-7|.
CASRNRGNPYEQYF
>TRBV12-3/TRBV12-4|TRBJ1-1|.
CASKRNRNTEAFF
>TRBV6-6|TRBJ1-3|.
CASSYLGGNTIYF
>TRBV6-5|TRBJ1-1|.
CASSWGLLNTEAFF
>TRBV7-9|TRBJ2-7|.
CASSLTEGGTGYEQYF
>TRBV10-3|TRBJ2-5|.
CAIQPESGGETQYF
>TRBV15|TRBJ2-3|.
CATSRDPSATDTQYF
>TRBV2|TRBJ2-5|.
CASSPYSGGTETQYF
>TRBV27|TRBJ1-1|.
CASSSTGYGEAFF
>TRBV27|TRBJ1-5|.
CASGVDGSDYSNQPQHF
>TRBV9|TRBJ2-2|few
CASSVLSAPTGELFF
>TRBV19|TRBJ1-6|.
CASSTGQGYNSPLHF
>TRBV6-5|TRBJ2-7|.
CASSPDILVSYEQYF
>TRBV2|TRBJ2-7|.
CASSEQEQYF
>TRBV7-2|TRBJ2-3|.
CASSLRWDSTDTQYF
>TRBV7-2|TRBJ1-6|.
CASSQQGHSPLHF
>TRBV6-5|TRBJ2-7|.
CASSYSGYSYTYEQYF
>TRBV14|TRBJ2-7|.
CASSPDRGYAGGLSYEQYF
>TRBV9|TRBJ2-3|.
CASSTLGSLEADTQYF
>TRBV9|TRBJ2-7|.
CASSVSAGSTYEQYF
>TRBV6-5|TRBJ1-1|.
CASAGQGQAEAFF